These T cell receptor beta chains were read from a single sample in a study of response to subunit inactivated influenza vaccine. Each CDR3 protein gets one entry after TCRdb re-called the RT-PCR reads with MiXCR. The table records over 750,000 distinct CDR3 sequences, 20% to 25% of them present only once. Sequenced material: PBMCs from blood, taken roughly 5 days after vaccination. The receptors were sampled from a man aged 45 to 65 who received an inactivated influenza vaccine. The CDR3 runs from the conserved cysteine through the conserved F or W. The D gene is left open where the match is weak. Only part of the rows carry a size: once, few, many, or a class if the clone is expanded.

J gene,D gene,V gene,clone size,CDR3 DNA,CDR3 protein
TRBJ2-7,TRBD2,TRBV5-1,-,TGCGCCAGCAGCTTTAATCCGGCGGGAGAGGGCTACGAGCAGTACTTC,CASSFNPAGEGYEQYF
TRBJ1-5,-,TRBV30,-,TGTGCCTGGAGTATGGGGCAGGGAGGCAATCAGCCCCAGCATTTT,CAWSMGQGGNQPQHF
TRBJ1-3,-,TRBV7-9,-,TGTGCCAGCAGCGACGGACGGTTCTCTGGAAACACCATATATTTT,CASSDGRFSGNTIYF
TRBJ2-2,-,TRBV5-5,few,TGTGCCAGCAGCTGGAGGGTAGACGTGAACACCGGGGAGCTGTTTTTT,CASSWRVDVNTGELFF
TRBJ2-5,-,TRBV7-9,-,TGTGCCATAACTGGGGGGCTAGAGACCCAGTACTTC,CAITGGLETQYF
TRBJ1-3,-,TRBV29-1,-,TGCAGCGCCACCGGGATCTCTGGAAACACCATATATTTT,CSATGISGNTIYF
TRBJ1-1,TRBD1,TRBV12-3/TRBV12-4,few,TGTGCCAGCAGTTTCAGACAGGGGAGGGACACTGAAGCTTTCTTT,CASSFRQGRDTEAFF
TRBJ1-6,-,TRBV12-3/TRBV12-4,-,TGTGCCAGCAGTTTAGGGTCGGGGTGGTCACCCCTCCACTTT,CASSLGSGWSPLHF
TRBJ2-5,TRBD1,TRBV7-2,-,TGTGCCAGCAGCTCCCAGACAGGGGGCGGAGAGACCCAGTACTTC,CASSSQTGGGETQYF
TRBJ2-2,-,TRBV28,-,TGTGCCAGCAGTTTAATGGGACGTATGAACACCGGGGAGCTGTTTTTT,CASSLMGRMNTGELFF
TRBJ2-1,TRBD1,TRBV6-2/TRBV6-3,few,TGTGCCAGCAGTTACGACAGGGGCGCTAGCAGTGAGCAGTTCTTC,CASSYDRGASSEQFF
TRBJ2-3,TRBD2,TRBV3-1,-,TGTGCCAGCAGCCATTTTAGCGGGGGGGAACTCACAGATACGCAGTATTTT,CASSHFSGGELTDTQYF
TRBJ2-7,TRBD2,TRBV11-1,-,TGTGCCAGCAGCGTAGCGGGAGTAGGCTACGAGCAGTACTTC,CASSVAGVGYEQYF
TRBJ2-7,-,TRBV5-1,few,TGCGCCAGCAGCATGGCAGACTCCTACGAGCAGTACTTC,CASSMADSYEQYF
TRBJ2-4,TRBD2,TRBV30,few,TGTGCCTGGAGTGAGGGAGGGGACTACTTCAAAAACATTCAGTACTTC,CAWSEGGDYFKNIQYF
TRBJ2-1,-,TRBV4-2,few,TGTGCCAGCAGCCAAGATCTGGTGGACAATGAGCAGTTCTTC,CASSQDLVDNEQFF
TRBJ2-4,-,TRBV20-1,-,TGCAGTGCTAGAGATCCCATTCCCAGGACCTTCTTC,CSARDPIPRTFF
TRBJ2-4,-,TRBV3-1,many,TGTGCCAGCAGCCAATCCCCGGCCCCAGGGGTGAACATTCAGTACTTC,CASSQSPAPGVNIQYF
TRBJ2-7,-,TRBV6-5,few,TGTGCCAGCAGTTATATCGCTAGCGCGACTTCCTACGAGCAGTACTTC,CASSYIASATSYEQYF
TRBJ1-2,-,TRBV20-1,many,TGCAGTGCTAGAGATAAGGGGCAGGTTAACTATGGCTACACCTTC,CSARDKGQVNYGYTF
TRBJ2-1,TRBD1,TRBV7-6,-,TGTGCCAGCAGCCCTCTGGTGCAGGGGGCTGAGAATGAGCAGTTCTTC,CASSPLVQGAENEQFF
TRBJ2-7,-,TRBV12-3/TRBV12-4,-,TGTGCCAGCAGTCACACTGCGAGCTACGAGCAGTACTTC,CASSHTASYEQYF
TRBJ2-7,-,TRBV4-3,-,TGCGCCAGCAGTTCCGGGGGGCCAAGCTCCTACGAGCAGTACTTC,CASSSGGPSSYEQYF
TRBJ2-7,TRBD2,TRBV20-1,few,TGCAGTGCTCACTCTAGCGGGAGGGTCGACGAGCAGTACTTC,CSAHSSGRVDEQYF
TRBJ1-1,-,TRBV15,few,TGTGCCACCAGCAGGTTTGTTGGAGGCACTGAAGCTTTCTTT,CATSRFVGGTEAFF
TRBJ1-2,-,TRBV5-1,-,TGCGCCAGCAGGCCGGCTAATGGCTACACCTTC,CASRPANGYTF
TRBJ2-3,-,TRBV20-1,few,TGCAGTGCTAAGAAGGGCGCAGATACGCAGTATTTT,CSAKKGADTQYF
TRBJ1-1,TRBD1,TRBV5-8,few,TGTGCCAGCAGCTCCCGGGACAGGGGGCTAGGGATCACTGAAGCTTTCTTT,CASSSRDRGLGITEAFF
TRBJ2-1,TRBD1,TRBV5-1,-,TGCGCCAGCAGCAACCCGGGGACAGGGGGCGAAAGGCAGTTCTTC,CASSNPGTGGERQFF
TRBJ2-4,-,TRBV11-2,-,TGTGCCAGCAGCCAAGTTATAGGGGTCCAGGGGATAAGCATTCAGTACTTC,CASSQVIGVQGISIQYF
TRBJ2-5,TRBD1,TRBV7-8,-,TGTGCCAGCAGCTTTCACCCGACAGGGTCAGAGACCCAGTACTTC,CASSFHPTGSETQYF
TRBJ2-7,TRBD1,TRBV5-4,few,TGTGCCAGCAGCTCCAGGACAGGGGCCTCCTACGAGCAGTACTTC,CASSSRTGASYEQYF
TRBJ2-1,TRBD2,TRBV12-3/TRBV12-4,-,TGTGCCAGCAGTTCCCGGGGGCGGGGGGGAGAGCAGTTCTTC,CASSSRGRGGEQFF
TRBJ1-1,-,TRBV30,-,TGTGCCTGGAGCAACGGGGGCACTGAAGCTTTCTTT,CAWSNGGTEAFF
TRBJ2-7,-,TRBV7-9,-,TGTGCCAGCACCGGCAGGGTTTCCTACGAGCAGTACTTC,CASTGRVSYEQYF
TRBJ2-5,TRBD2,TRBV5-1,-,TGCGCCAGCAACCTGGATGGGACTAGCGAAGAGACCCAGTACTTC,CASNLDGTSEETQYF
TRBJ2-5,TRBD2,TRBV5-4,-,TGTGCCAGCCAGTCTAGCGGAGAGACCCAGTACTTC,CASQSSGETQYF
TRBJ1-5,-,TRBV7-2,-,TGTGCCAGCAGCGTGGGTTGGGGCAATCAGCCCCAGCATTTT,CASSVGWGNQPQHF
TRBJ2-7,TRBD2,TRBV20-1,few,TGCAGTGCTAGAGTACGGCGGGAGATGCACGAGCAGTACTTC,CSARVRREMHEQYF
TRBJ2-2,-,TRBV7-9,few,TGTGCCAGCAGCCCCATGACAGGGAACACCGGGGAGCTGTTTTTT,CASSPMTGNTGELFF
TRBJ2-5,TRBD1,TRBV7-2,few,TGTGCCAGCAGCTTGACAGGGGGCGCCTCCCAAGAGACCCAGTACTTC,CASSLTGGASQETQYF
TRBJ2-7,TRBD1,TRBV14,-,TGTGCCAGCAGCCAGGGGACAGGGGATTTCTACGAGCAGTACTTC,CASSQGTGDFYEQYF
TRBJ1-5,TRBD1,TRBV29-1,-,TGCAGCGCCGCCCCCGAAAGCGGACAGGGTTATAGCAATCAGCCCCAGCATTTT,CSAAPESGQGYSNQPQHF
TRBJ1-5,-,TRBV20-1,few,TGCAGTGCTAGTTTTGGGAAGCATCAGCCCCAGCATTTT,CSASFGKHQPQHF
TRBJ1-6,-,TRBV7-6,-,TGTGCCAGCAGCTTAGGGACGTACCATAATTCACCCCTCCACTTT,CASSLGTYHNSPLHF
TRBJ2-7,-,TRBV6-2/TRBV6-3,-,TGTGCCACTTCCCGGGACGGGCCCTACGAGCAGTACTTC,CATSRDGPYEQYF
TRBJ2-7,-,TRBV12-3/TRBV12-4,-,TGTGCCAGCAGTTCCGGGCCCTCCCACGAGCAGTACTTC,CASSSGPSHEQYF
TRBJ2-4,TRBD2,TRBV4-2,few,TGTGCCAGCAGCCAAGATTTCACTAGCGCCCGGCGAACGCTCCTAGCCAAAAACATTCAGTACTTC,CASSQDFTSARRTLLAKNIQYF
TRBJ2-2,-,TRBV5-1,-,TGCGCCAGCAGCCCCCTGACTATCCGGACCGGGGAGCTGTTTTTT,CASSPLTIRTGELFF
TRBJ2-1,-,TRBV5-1,many,TGCGCCAGCAGCTTGGCAGGGGATGAGCAGTTCTTC,CASSLAGDEQFF
TRBJ2-1,TRBD2,TRBV29-1,-,TGCAGCGTCAAGGGACTAGCGGGGGGAAGCTCCTACAATGAGCAGTTCTTC,CSVKGLAGGSSYNEQFF
TRBJ2-7,-,TRBV11-2,few,TGTGCCAGCAGCTTAGTTTCCCTACGAGTTCCGAACTACGAGCAGTACTTC,CASSLVSLRVPNYEQYF